The clone carrying this T cell receptor (beta chain) has a single count. Its antigen is unknown. Positive selection using magnetic beads isolated the CD4+ and CD8+ cells (purity was checked by flow cytometry). This entry comes from a study of somatic mutations in cytotoxic T cells in rheumatoid arthritis. Findings and limits, study-wide: Statistically, CD8+ T-cell clonality was not significantly distinct between individuals with rheumatoid arthritis and age-matched healthy controls.

Here immunoSEQ multiplex PCR was the method, and the copy in TCRdb shows in-frame clones only, minus some. The table lists some 19,000 clones, around four fifths of them singletons. The CDR3 spans 17 residues. The germline V and J ends were trimmed by 0 bases and 0 bases, with 15 bases remaining between them. The germline V gene encodes CDR1 SGDLS and CDR2 YYNGEE. Sequencing used CD8+ T cells sorted from blood. The V call is TRBV9, the J call TRBJ2-5; TRBD2 might be the D (5 bases). The TCR originated in a man between 18 and 29 years old with rheumatoid arthritis. In nucleotides, the CDR3 is TGTGCCAGCAGCGTAGGGGAGCGCGCGACCAACCAAGAGACCCAGTACTTC. Its translation: CASSVGERATNQETQYF.